The 20 T cell receptor beta chains reported below all come from one sample, sequenced in a study of type 1 and type 2 diabetes patients (dated by TCRdb to about 2016). Reads for this sample came from an Illumina MiSeq. TCRbeta CDR3 amplification used genomic DNA from the sorted T cell subsets as template. The TCRbeta CDR3 region was amplified by multiplex PCR using 30 forward and 13 reverse primers. TCRdb reprocessing: public reads trimmed at Q25 with fastp, clones called with MiXCR, in-frame beta chains kept. Every CDR3 protein is listed once, alongside the most common genes and DNA of its rows. The table for this sample lists a few hundred thousand distinct CDR3 sequences; around 50% of them were counted only once. The ten biggest clones cover roughly an eighth of the sample. Sequencing was performed on peripheral blood mononuclear cells (PBMCs). The receptor set was obtained from a man aged 18 to 30 with type 2 diabetes.

In its sample, this clonotype was seen a few times. The genes are TRBV6-1 and TRBJ2-7; D unresolved. The DNA end favors TRBJ2-1, so the J call may be wrong. Germline V CDR1 and CDR2: MNHNS, SASEGT. The CDR3 extends over 11 amino acids. CDR3 sequence (DNA): TGTGCCAGCAGTTCGGCTAATGAGCAGTTCTTC. Protein product: CASSSANEQFF.

The chain couples TRBV19 to TRBJ2-3; no firm D call. V was shortened by 4 bases and J by 2 bases, with 10 bases between the two germline ends. Germline-derived CDR1 and CDR2 are LNHDA and SQIVND (reference sequence). The CDR3 covers 14 residues. CDR3: CASSTGLHTDTQYF. CDR3 DNA: TGTGCCAGTAGTACTGGGCTGCACACAGATACGCAGTATTTT.

The chain links TRBV2 to TRBJ2-1; D may correspond to TRBD1 or TRBD2 (5 bases each). V was pared by 7 bases and J by 4 bases, with 11 bases between. The CDR3 sequence is 13 residues long. The germline V gene encodes CDR1 SNHLY and CDR2 FYNNEI. The CDR3 spells CASKTGLYNEQFF. The CDR3 nucleotides are TGTGCCAGCAAAACGGGGCTTTACAATGAGCAGTTCTTC.

The chain employs TRBV5-1 and TRBJ2-5; possible D gene TRBD1, 6 bases. With 2 bases removed from V and 2 bases from J, the gap between germline ends came to 13 bases. CDR1 and CDR2 (germline): SGHRS, YFSETQ. The CDR3 is made up of 15 amino acids. Here the CDR3 DNA reads TGCGCCAGCAGCTTTATGGGACAACCTCAAGAGACCCAGTACTTC. Encoded protein: CASSFMGQPQETQYF.

The V call is TRBV20-1, the J call TRBJ2-7, with TRBD1 as a possible D gene (9 bases). The CDR3 runs 15 residues. Trimming shortened V by 3 bases and J by 5 bases, and 20 bases separated the two germline ends. The germline gives CDR1 DFQATT, CDR2 SNEGSKA (reference sequence). CDR3 region: CSASGGGTGIDEQYF. CDR3 nucleotides: TGCAGTGCTAGCGGGGGGGGGACAGGGATCGACGAGCAGTACTTC.

The rearrangement uses TRBV7-9 and TRBJ1-6, with D maybe TRBD1 (6 bases). V shed 0 bases and J shed 8 bases, with 14 bases lying between them. This CDR3 spans 16 amino acids. CDR1 is SEHNR and CDR2 is FQNEAQ in the germline V gene (reference sequence). The DNA for the CDR3 is TGTGCCAGCAGCTTAGCGGCGGGGGGGGCGGATTCACCCCTCCACTTT. It translates to CASSLAAGGADSPLHF.

The J gene is TRBJ2-7, the V gene TRBV20-1; D unclear. This CDR3 has 12 amino acids. Trimming left V 6 bases short and J 3 bases short, with 12 bases between. CDR1 is DFQATT and CDR2 is SNEGSKA in the germline V gene (reference sequence). CDR3 nucleotides: TGCAGTGCCTGGAGTACCATCTACGAGCAGTACTTC. Its protein product is CSAWSTIYEQYF.

This clonotype was seen more than once but under ten times. The V and J genes are TRBV28 and TRBJ1-4; D not resolved. V lost 7 bases and J lost 0, with 9 bases in between. The germline CDR1 and CDR2 sequences are MDHEN and SYDVKM. The CDR3 has 14 residues. The CDR3 region is CASTPTATNEKLFF. The CDR3, as DNA: TGTGCCAGCACACCGACTGCAACTAATGAAAAACTGTTTTTT.

The rearrangement uses TRBV29-1 and TRBJ2-5; TRBD1 aligns across 8 bases. The CDR3 runs to 14 residues. With 5 bases clipped from V and 7 bases from J, the junction kept 12 bases outside the gene matches. Per germline, CDR1 SQVTM and CDR2 ANQGSEA. CDR3 sequence reads: CSVQSRDRIGTQYF. CDR3 coding DNA: TGCAGCGTTCAGTCCCGGGACAGGATCGGGACCCAGTACTTC. Based on the CDR3 plus reference TRBV29-1 and TRBJ2-5, the full variable domain is SAVISQKPSRDICQRGTSLTIQCQVDSQVTMMFWYRQQPGQSLTLIATANQGSEATYESGFVIDKFPISRPNLTFSTLTVSNMSPEDSSIYLCSVQSRDRIGTQYFGPGTRLLVL.

This clonotype was detected many times. J is TRBJ2-5 and V is TRBV19, with D perhaps matching TRBD2 (6 bases). The CDR3 has 13 residues. V lost 4 bases, J lost 3 bases, and 9 bases lay in between. Germline CDR1 is LNHDA and CDR2 is SQIVND (reference sequence). This CDR3 reads CASSRLAEETQYF. The CDR3 nucleotides are TGTGCCAGTAGTAGGTTAGCGGAAGAGACCCAGTACTTC.

CDR3: CASSLGDRGRYEQFF. For the CDR3, the DNA is TGTGCCAGCAGCTTAGGGGACAGGGGGCGGTATGAGCAGTTCTTC. The rearrangement uses TRBV7-2 and TRBJ2-1; 12 bases align to TRBD1. Losses at the gene ends were 1 base for V and 8 bases for J; bases not matched to a gene: 3. The CDR3 has 15 amino acids. Germline CDR1 is SGHTA and CDR2 is FQGNSA.

The gene calls are TRBV19 and TRBJ1-2; 9 nucleotides line up with TRBD1. This CDR3 spans 14 amino acids. Germline-derived CDR1 and CDR2 are LNHDA and SQIVND (reference sequence). V lost 7 bases, J lost 0 bases, and 3 bases stayed unmatched. This chain's CDR3 is CASMGQGSNYGYTF. The CDR3 DNA reads TGTGCCAGTATGGGACAGGGATCTAACTATGGCTACACCTTC.

This clonotype was counted many times. The chain uses TRBV2 and TRBJ2-7; 9 nucleotides line up with TRBD1. Germline CDR1 reads SNHLY; CDR2 reads FYNNEI. V lost 7 bases and J lost 5; bases outside the gene matches: 6. This CDR3 region has 13 residues. The DNA for the CDR3 is TGTGCCAGCACAGAGGACAGGGGACACGAGCAGTACTTC. This codes for CASTEDRGHEQYF.

This chain connects TRBV7-6 to TRBJ2-7, with 8 bases fitting TRBD1. V lost 3 bases to trimming and J lost 7 bases; unmatched junction nucleotides: 14. This CDR3 region has 16 residues. Germline V gene data show CDR1 as SGHVS and CDR2 as FNYEAQ. CDR3 sequence reads: CASSFTSTGAVVEQYF. CDR3 in DNA: TGTGCCAGCAGCTTTACGTCGACAGGGGCAGTTGTAGAGCAGTACTTC.

The V call is TRBV7-9, the J call TRBJ2-3; weak D call: TRBD2 (6 bases). CDR1 and CDR2 from the germline V gene are SEHNR and FQNEAQ (reference sequence). V lost 4 bases and J lost 4, with 18 bases in between. The CDR3 extends over 16 amino acids. CDR3 DNA: TGTGCCAGCAGCTCCACTGGGTCCGGAGGGCCAGATACGCAGTATTTT. This gives the protein CASSSTGSGGPDTQYF.

The CDR3 spells CASSVGFRHHNYGYTF. The CDR3 bases are TGTGCCAGCAGCGTAGGTTTTCGACACCACAACTATGGCTACACCTTC. The chain combines TRBV9 with TRBJ1-2, with no clear D. The length of the CDR3 is 16 residues. Germline CDR1 SGDLS, CDR2 YYNGEE. V gave up 0 bases and J gave up 2 bases, with 14 bases separating them.

This clonotype was observed a handful of times. The CDR3 spells CSVEGGAGELFF. The CDR3 coding sequence is TGCAGCGTTGAAGGGGGGGCCGGGGAGCTGTTTTTT. The chain employs TRBV29-1 and TRBJ2-2; perhaps TRBD2 as D (6 bases). Deletions cut 1 base from V and 6 bases from J, with 6 bases between. Looked up from germline, CDR1 is SQVTM and CDR2 is ANQGSEA. The CDR3 totals 12 residues.

V and J are TRBV3-2 and TRBJ2-3. TRBV3-2 is listed as a pseudogene. This CDR3 spans 14 amino acids. The CDR3 sequence: CASSPFTSSDTQYF. The DNA for the CDR3 is TGTGCCAGCAGCCCCTTTACGTCGTCAGATACGCAGTATTTT.

V gene TRBV20-1 combines with J gene TRBJ1-2; D might be TRBD1 (5 bases). The CDR3 length is 12 residues. Trimming removed 5 bases from V and 8 bases from J, with 15 bases in between. Germline V gives CDR1 DFQATT, CDR2 SNEGSKA (reference sequence). The CDR3 DNA sequence: TGCAGTGCTCTTATTCTTGGGGGAGGCTACACCTTC. Amino acid sequence: CSALILGGGYTF.

The chain links TRBV14 to TRBJ2-7, with 8 bases that match TRBD2. This CDR3 is built from 14 residues. Germline CDR1 is SGHDN and CDR2 is FVKESK. V shed 5 bases and J 1 base; nucleotides not matched to a gene: 4. The CDR3 DNA follows: TGTGCCAGCAGCTTCGGGGGGGAGTCCTACGAGCAGTACTTC. The encoded protein is CASSFGGESYEQYF.